This TCR beta chain stems from a study of beta chain features in type 1 diabetes. The investigators reverse transcribed all of the isolated RNA, so they sequenced expressed TCRB transcripts. Sequenced naive, central memory and regulatory T cell samples produced an average of roughly 3.5 million reads. Here immunoSEQ multiplex PCR was the method, and the copy in TCRdb shows in-frame clones only, minus some. The sample contains hundreds of thousands of clones, roughly a sixth of which appear only once. With respect to this clone: Its target is not known.

Using CD45RO/CCR7/CD25/CD127/CD95/CD27, CD4+ naive, central memory, regulatory and stem cell-like memory cells were sorted. V was pared by 4 bases and J by 2 bases, with 16 bases of the junction left unmatched. Germline-derived CDR1 and CDR2 are SGDLS and YYNGEE. The CDR3 length is 21 residues. Whole-study results and caveats: A definitive answer on HLA type influencing TCRB rearrangement was not reached here. Type 1 diabetes patients had fewer VDJ junction insertions and more deletions.

V gene TRBV9 combines with J gene TRBJ2-3, with 16 positions matching TRBD2. Sequences were obtained from naive CD4+ T cells from blood. This clonotype was sampled from a man between 18 and 35 years old in good health. CDR3 DNA: TGTGCCAGCAGCCCGCCGTCCGGGACTAGCGGGGGGGCCCGTACCACAGATACGCAGTATTTT. This sequence encodes CASSPPSGTSGGARTTDTQYF.